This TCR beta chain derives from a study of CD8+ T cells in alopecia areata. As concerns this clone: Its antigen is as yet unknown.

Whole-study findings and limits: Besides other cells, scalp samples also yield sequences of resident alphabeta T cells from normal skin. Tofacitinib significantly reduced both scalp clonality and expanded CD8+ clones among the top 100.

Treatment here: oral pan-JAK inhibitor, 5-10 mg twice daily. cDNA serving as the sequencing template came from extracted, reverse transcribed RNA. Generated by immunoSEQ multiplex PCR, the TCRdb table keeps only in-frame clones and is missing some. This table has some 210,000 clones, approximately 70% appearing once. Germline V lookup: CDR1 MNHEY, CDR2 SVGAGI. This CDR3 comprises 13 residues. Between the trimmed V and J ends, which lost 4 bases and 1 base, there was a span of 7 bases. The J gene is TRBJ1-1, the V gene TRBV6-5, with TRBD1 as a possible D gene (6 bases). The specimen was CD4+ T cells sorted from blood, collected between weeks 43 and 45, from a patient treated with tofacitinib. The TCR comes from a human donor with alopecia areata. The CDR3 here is CASSSQGNTEAFF. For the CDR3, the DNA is TGTGCCAGCAGTTCACAGGGGAACACTGAAGCTTTCTTT.